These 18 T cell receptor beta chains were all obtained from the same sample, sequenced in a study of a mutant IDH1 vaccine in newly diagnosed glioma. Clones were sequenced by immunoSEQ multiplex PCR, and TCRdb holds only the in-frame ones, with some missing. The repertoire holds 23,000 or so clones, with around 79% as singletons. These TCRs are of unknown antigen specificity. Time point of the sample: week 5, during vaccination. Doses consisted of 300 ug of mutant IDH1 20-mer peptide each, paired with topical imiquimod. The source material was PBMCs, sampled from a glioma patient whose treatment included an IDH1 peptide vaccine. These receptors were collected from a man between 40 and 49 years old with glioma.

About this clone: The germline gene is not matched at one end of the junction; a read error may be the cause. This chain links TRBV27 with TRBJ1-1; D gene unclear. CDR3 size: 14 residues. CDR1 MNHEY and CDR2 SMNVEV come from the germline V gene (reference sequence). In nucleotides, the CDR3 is TGTGCCAGCAGTTTACGTTCAGTAAACACTGAAGCTCTCTTT. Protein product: CASSLRSVNTEALF.

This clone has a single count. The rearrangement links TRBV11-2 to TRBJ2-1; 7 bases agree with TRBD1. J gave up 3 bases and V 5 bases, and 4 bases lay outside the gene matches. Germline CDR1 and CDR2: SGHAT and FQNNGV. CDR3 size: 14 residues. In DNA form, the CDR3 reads TGTGCCAGCAGCGCAACAGGGGTCTACAATGAGCAGTTCTTC. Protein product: CASSATGVYNEQFF.

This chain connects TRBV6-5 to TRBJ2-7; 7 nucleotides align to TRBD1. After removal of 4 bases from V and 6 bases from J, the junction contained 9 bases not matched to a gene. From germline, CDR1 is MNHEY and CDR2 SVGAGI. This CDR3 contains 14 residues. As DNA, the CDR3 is TGTGCCAGCAGTTTAGGGGGCGAGATAACCGAGCAGTACTTC. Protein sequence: CASSLGGEITEQYF.

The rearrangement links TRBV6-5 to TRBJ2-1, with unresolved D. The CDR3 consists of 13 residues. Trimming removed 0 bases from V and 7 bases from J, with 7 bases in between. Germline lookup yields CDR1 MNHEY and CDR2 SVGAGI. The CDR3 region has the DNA TGTGCCAGCAGTTACTCCTTTAAGAATGAGCAGTTCTTC. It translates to CASSYSFKNEQFF.

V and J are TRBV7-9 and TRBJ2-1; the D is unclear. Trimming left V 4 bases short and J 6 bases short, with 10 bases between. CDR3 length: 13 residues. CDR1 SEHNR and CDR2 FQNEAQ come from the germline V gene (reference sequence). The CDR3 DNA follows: TGTGCCAGCAGCTGGGTTAGGGCCAATGAGCAGTTCTTC. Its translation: CASSWVRANEQFF.

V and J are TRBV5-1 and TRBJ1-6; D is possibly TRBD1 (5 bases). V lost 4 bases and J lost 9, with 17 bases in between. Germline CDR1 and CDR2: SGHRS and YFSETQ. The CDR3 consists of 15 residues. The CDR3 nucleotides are TGCGCCAGCAGCATTAACGGGGACGGGGGTTCACCCCTCCACTTT. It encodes CASSINGDGGSPLHF.

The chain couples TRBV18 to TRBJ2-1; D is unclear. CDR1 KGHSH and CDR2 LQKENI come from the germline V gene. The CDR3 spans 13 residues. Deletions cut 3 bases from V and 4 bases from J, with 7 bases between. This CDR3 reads CASSPAGYNEQFF. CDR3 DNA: TGTGCCAGCTCACCGGCCGGATACAATGAGCAGTTCTTC.

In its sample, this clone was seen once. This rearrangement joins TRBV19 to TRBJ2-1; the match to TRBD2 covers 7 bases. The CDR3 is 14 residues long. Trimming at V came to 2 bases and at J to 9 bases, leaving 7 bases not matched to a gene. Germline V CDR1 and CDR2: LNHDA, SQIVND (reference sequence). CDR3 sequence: CASSITSAGVEQFF. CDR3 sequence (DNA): TGTGCCAGTAGTATAACGTCGGCGGGAGTTGAGCAGTTCTTC.

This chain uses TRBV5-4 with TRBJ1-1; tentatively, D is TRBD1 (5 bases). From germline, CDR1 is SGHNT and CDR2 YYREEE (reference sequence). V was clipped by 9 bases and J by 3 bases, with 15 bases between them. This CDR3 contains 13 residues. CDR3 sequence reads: CATRRTRDTEAFF. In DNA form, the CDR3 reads TGTGCCACGCGTAGGACACGCGACACTGAAGCTTTCTTT.

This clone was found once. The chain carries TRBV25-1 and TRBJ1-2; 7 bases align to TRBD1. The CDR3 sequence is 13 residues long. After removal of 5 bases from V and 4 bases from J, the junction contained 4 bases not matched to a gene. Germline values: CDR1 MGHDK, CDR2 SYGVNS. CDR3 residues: CASSPGQSYGYTF. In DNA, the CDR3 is TGTGCCAGCAGTCCGGGACAGAGCTATGGCTACACCTTC.

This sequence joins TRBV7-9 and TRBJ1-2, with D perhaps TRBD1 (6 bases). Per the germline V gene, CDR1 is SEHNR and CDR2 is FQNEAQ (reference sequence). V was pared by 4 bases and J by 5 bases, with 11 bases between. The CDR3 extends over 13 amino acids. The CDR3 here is CASSSTGYYGYTF. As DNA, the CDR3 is TGTGCCAGCAGCTCCACAGGGTATTATGGCTACACCTTC.

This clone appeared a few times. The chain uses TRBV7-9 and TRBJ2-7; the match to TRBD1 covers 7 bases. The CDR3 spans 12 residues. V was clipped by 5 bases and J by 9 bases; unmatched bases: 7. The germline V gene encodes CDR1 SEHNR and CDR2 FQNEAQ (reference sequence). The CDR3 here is CASSRGQLGQYF. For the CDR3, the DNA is TGTGCCAGCAGCCGGGGACAGCTGGGGCAGTACTTC.

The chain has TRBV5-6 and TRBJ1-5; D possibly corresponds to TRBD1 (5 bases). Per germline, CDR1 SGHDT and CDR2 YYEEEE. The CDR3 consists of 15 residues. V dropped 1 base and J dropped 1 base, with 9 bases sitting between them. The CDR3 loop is CASSLQEGSNQPQHF. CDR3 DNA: TGTGCCAGCAGCTTGCAGGAGGGGAGCAATCAGCCCCAGCATTTT.

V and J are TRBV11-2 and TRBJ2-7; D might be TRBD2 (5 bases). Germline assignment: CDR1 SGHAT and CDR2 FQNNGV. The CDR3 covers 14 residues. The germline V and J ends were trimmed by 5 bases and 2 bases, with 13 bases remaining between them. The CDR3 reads CASSPLSGPYEQYV. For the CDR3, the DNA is TGTGCCAGCAGCCCCTTGAGCGGACCCTACGAGCAGTACGTC.

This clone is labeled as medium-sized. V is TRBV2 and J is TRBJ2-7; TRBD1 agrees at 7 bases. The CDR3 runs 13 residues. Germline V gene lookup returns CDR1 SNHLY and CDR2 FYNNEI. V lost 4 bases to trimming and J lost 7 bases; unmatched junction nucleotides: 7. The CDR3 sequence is CASSVQGTGEQYF. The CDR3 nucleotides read TGTGCCAGCAGTGTACAGGGGACGGGAGAGCAGTACTTC. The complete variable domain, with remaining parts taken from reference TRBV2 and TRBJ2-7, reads EPEVTQTPSHQVTQMGQEVILRCVPISNHLYFYWYRQILGQKVEFLVSFYNNEISEKSEIFDDQFSVERPDGSNFTLKIRSTKLEDSAMYFCASSVQGTGEQYFGPGTRLTVT.

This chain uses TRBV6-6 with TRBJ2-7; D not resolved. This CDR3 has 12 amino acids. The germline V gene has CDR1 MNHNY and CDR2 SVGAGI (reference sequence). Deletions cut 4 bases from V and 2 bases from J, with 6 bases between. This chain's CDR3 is CASSSSAYEQYV. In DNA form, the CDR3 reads TGTGCCAGCAGTTCTTCCGCCTACGAGCAGTACGTC.

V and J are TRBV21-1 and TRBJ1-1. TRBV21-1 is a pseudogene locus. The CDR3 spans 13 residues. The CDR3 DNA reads TGTGCCAGCAGCAAAATCGGGACGTCTGAAGCTTTCTTT. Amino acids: CASSKIGTSEAFF.

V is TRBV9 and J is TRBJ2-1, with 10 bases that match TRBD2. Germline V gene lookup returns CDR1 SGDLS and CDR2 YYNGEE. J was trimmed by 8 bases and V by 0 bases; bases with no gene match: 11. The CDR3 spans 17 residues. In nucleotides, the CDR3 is TGTGCCAGCAGCGTAGCTCCCCGGGGGCTAGCGGGAGATGAGCAGTTCTTC. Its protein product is CASSVAPRGLAGDEQFF.